Detailed here is one TCR beta chain. This entry is derived from a study of control samples from healthy donors and cancer patients. Sequencing used immunoSEQ multiplex PCR; TCRdb keeps in-frame clones, though not all of them. The sample shows 150,000 to 200,000 clones, around 94% of them seen only once. V shed 2 bases and J 10 bases; nucleotides not matched to a gene: 10. Per germline, CDR1 SEHNR and CDR2 FQNEAQ (reference sequence). CDR3 size: 16 residues. Sequencing was done on a sample of blood. The rearrangement uses TRBV7-9 and TRBJ2-1; 11 bases are shared with TRBD2. The TCR sequence derives from a woman under 30 in good health. The CDR3 region has the DNA TGTGCCAGCAGCTTAAATCAGGGTAGCGGGAGGGTCGAGCAGTTCTTC. This gives the protein CASSLNQGSGRVEQFF.